This is a list of T cell receptor beta chains from one sample in a study of shared clonotypes between healthy human individuals. Clones were sequenced by immunoSEQ multiplex PCR, and TCRdb holds only the in-frame ones, with some missing. The top ten hold about 1.6% of the sample, which has about 2.1 million clones, around 93% seen once. Specimen: naive CD8+ T cells from PBMCs. These receptors were collected from a man between 18 and 35 years old in good health. Some clones in this sample may be carry-over from other donors' samples. Each CDR3 is given with its conserved first and last residue. D genes are given only for firm matches. Expanded clones get a size class; other rows say once, few or many, or leave the size out.

d_call,j_call,v_call,clone_size,cdr3_nt,cdr3_aa
.,TRBJ2-2,TRBV27,once,TGTGCCAGCAGTTTACTTCGGCAAGGGACCGGGGAGCTGTTTTTT,CASSLLRQGTGELFF
.,TRBJ1-1,TRBV19,.,TGTGCCAGTACTACTTTCGGCGGGGCGGGCCCTGAAGCTTTCTTT,CASTTFGGAGPEAFF
.,TRBJ1-4,TRBV28,.,TGTGCCAGCAGTTTACGCAGGGTTCGGAATGAAAAACTGTTTTTT,CASSLRRVRNEKLFF
.,TRBJ2-7,TRBV11-1,.,TGTGCCAGCACCCCCAGAGTTCTTTCGGGGGAGCAGTACTTC,CASTPRVLSGEQYF
.,TRBJ1-2,TRBV9,.,TGTGCCAGCAGCGCAACCTCTGGACAGCACTATGGCTACACCTTC,CASSATSGQHYGYTF
TRBD1,TRBJ1-4,TRBV6-1,.,TGTGCCAGCAGTGTGACAGGGTTCGCAACTAATGAAAAACTGTTTTTT,CASSVTGFATNEKLFF
.,TRBJ2-2,TRBV5-1,.,TGCGCCAGCAGCTACCTGGGGGGGGAGCTGTTTTTT,CASSYLGGELFF
TRBD1,TRBJ2-2,TRBV6-1,.,TGTGCCAGCAGGCTTCAGGGGGCTGGTTCCGGGGAGCTGTTTTTT,CASRLQGAGSGELFF
TRBD1,TRBJ2-5,TRBV28,.,TGTGCCAGCAGTTGGCGGACAGGGGGGATCCAAGAGACCCAGTACTTC,CASSWRTGGIQETQYF
.,TRBJ2-1,TRBV7-6,.,TGTGCCAGCAGCTTAAGGGGCTTATACAATGAGCAGTTCTTC,CASSLRGLYNEQFF
.,TRBJ2-1,TRBV10-3,.,TGTGCCTCAGCGACCCCTGTGGCCTACAATGAGCAGTTCTTC,CASATPVAYNEQFF
.,TRBJ2-2,TRBV6-1,.,TGTGCCAGCATTACGGGAGCCGGGGAGCTGTTTTTT,CASITGAGELFF
.,TRBJ2-5,TRBV15,.,TGTGCCACCAGCAGAGATCTGAGTAGTGGGGAGACCCAGTACTTC,CATSRDLSSGETQYF
.,TRBJ2-5,TRBV7-3,.,TGTGCCAGCAGCTTAGGCTTAGGTCAGACCCAGTACTTC,CASSLGLGQTQYF
.,TRBJ2-7,TRBV11-1,.,TGTGCCAGCAGCCCCTGGGATGGGGTCGGCGGGCAGTACTTC,CASSPWDGVGGQYF
.,TRBJ2-3,TRBV29-1,.,TGCAGCGCTATAGAGACTAGTTTAAGCACAGATACGCAGTATTTT,CSAIETSLSTDTQYF
.,TRBJ2-1,TRBV6-5,.,TGTGCCAGCAGTAAAGATAGGAATGAGCAGTTCTTC,CASSKDRNEQFF